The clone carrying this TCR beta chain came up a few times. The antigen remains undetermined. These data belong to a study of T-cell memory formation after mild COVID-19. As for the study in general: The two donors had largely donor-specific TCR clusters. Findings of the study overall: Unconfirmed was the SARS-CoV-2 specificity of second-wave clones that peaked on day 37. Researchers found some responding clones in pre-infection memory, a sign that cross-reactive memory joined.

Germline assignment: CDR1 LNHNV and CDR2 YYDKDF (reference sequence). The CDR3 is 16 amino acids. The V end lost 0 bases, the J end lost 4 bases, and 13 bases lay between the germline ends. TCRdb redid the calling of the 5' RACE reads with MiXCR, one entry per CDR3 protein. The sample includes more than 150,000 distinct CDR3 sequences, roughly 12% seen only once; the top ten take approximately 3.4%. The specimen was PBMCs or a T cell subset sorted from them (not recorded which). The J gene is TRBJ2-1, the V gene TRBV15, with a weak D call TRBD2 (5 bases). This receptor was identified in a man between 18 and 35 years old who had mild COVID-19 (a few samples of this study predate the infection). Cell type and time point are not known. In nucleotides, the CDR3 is TGTGCCACCAGCAGAGAACCGGACTCACGATACAATGAGCAGTTCTTC. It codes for CATSREPDSRYNEQFF.